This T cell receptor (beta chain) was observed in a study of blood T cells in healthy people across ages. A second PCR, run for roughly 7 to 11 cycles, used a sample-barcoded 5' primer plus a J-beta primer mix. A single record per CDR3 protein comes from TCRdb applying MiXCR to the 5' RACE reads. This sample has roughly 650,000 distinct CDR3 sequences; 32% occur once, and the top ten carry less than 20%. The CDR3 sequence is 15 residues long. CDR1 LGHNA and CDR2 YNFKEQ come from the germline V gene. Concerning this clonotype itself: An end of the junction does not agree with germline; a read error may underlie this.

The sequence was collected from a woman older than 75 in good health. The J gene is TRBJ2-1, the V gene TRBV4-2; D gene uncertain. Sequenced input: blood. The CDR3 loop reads CASSQDMGTYNKQFF. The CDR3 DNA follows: TGTGCCAGCAGCCAAGATATGGGCACCTACAATAAGCAGTTCTTC.